This record covers a single T cell receptor beta chain. No antigen is known for it. The same CDR3 is also encoded by other DNA sequences in this sample. PCR was performed using 60 Vbeta and 13 Jbeta primers. Sequencing used immunoSEQ multiplex PCR; TCRdb keeps in-frame clones, though not all of them. The top ten clones hold approximately 10% of a sample with 120,000 or so clones, about four fifths of them seen once. The data stem from a study of cytomegalovirus exposure and HLA in healthy donors. Study observations and caveats: A later analysis reportedly found fewer N-insertions in an Asian-associated ancestry cluster than the roughly 670-donor mean. The productive fraction for most TCR beta V segments was about 90% or about 30% in an earlier analysis. CMV serostatus stood as the only immune exposure information on hand. Rare TCR sequences predominated, though certain public TCRs were found in many donors.

The origin of this receptor is a male donor in good health and CMV-seropositive. The sample consisted of PBMCs.

The CDR3 DNA follows: TGTGCCAGCAGCCCACGTAAGACTAGCGGGAACTACGAGCAGTACTTC. Its protein is CASSPRKTSGNYEQYF. The chain joins TRBV4-2 to TRBJ2-7; 11 bases line up with TRBD2. The CDR3 runs 16 residues. The ends lost 4 bases at V and 3 bases at J; junction bases unmatched: 8. CDR1 and CDR2 (germline): LGHNA, YNFKEQ.